Listed below are T cell receptor beta chains from one sample, sequenced in a study of T cell repertoires in cytomegalovirus infection. Using its own MiXCR run on the reads, TCRdb lists one record per CDR3 protein. The data contain about 600,000 distinct CDR3 sequences, approximately 24% of them seen just once; the ten biggest clones take up approximately 8%. The sequenced sample consisted of CD8+ T cells from PBMCs. These receptors originate from a human donor in good health (CMV status not recorded). Some clones in this sample may be carry-over from other donors' samples. CDR3s include the opening cysteine and the closing phenylalanine or tryptophan. The D gene is left open where the match is weak. The size field is filled for only some rows; it gives once, few, many or a size class.

j_gene,d_gene,v_gene,abundance,CDR3aa,CDR3nt
TRBJ1-5,TRBD1,TRBV9,-,CASSGQGADQPQHF,TGTGCCAGCAGCGGGCAGGGGGCGGATCAGCCCCAGCATTTT
TRBJ2-2,TRBD1,TRBV19,-,CVRNRGAWELFF,TGTGTCAGAAACAGGGGGGCGTGGGAGCTGTTTTTT
TRBJ2-1,-,TRBV6-2/TRBV6-3,-,CASRLTDLIDEQFF,TGTGCCAGCAGGCTAACCGATCTGATCGATGAGCAGTTCTTC
TRBJ2-3,TRBD1,TRBV28,-,CASSTLEGAFGTDTQYF,TGTGCCAGCAGCACATTAGAGGGGGCGTTTGGCACAGATACGCAGTATTTT
TRBJ2-1,TRBD2,TRBV29-1,-,CSVEGTGGLSYNEQFF,TGCAGCGTTGAGGGAACGGGGGGGCTGTCTTACAATGAGCAGTTCTTC
TRBJ1-1,TRBD1,TRBV7-9,many,CASSFDRGTNTEAFF,TGTGCCAGCAGCTTCGACAGGGGAACGAACACTGAAGCTTTCTTT
TRBJ2-7,-,TRBV29-1,-,CSVPAGRSSYEQYF,TGCAGCGTCCCCGCGGGCAGGAGCTCCTACGAGCAGTACTTC
TRBJ2-2,TRBD1,TRBV2,few,CASSTTRQGPNTGELFF,TGTGCCAGCAGTACCACGCGACAGGGGCCAAACACCGGGGAGCTGTTTTTT
TRBJ1-1,-,TRBV12-3/TRBV12-4,few,CASRGGFRTEAFF,TGTGCCAGCAGAGGGGGTTTTCGGACTGAAGCTTTCTTT
TRBJ2-5,-,TRBV11-3,-,CASSLQLEETQYF,TGTGCCAGCAGCTTACAATTGGAAGAGACCCAGTACTTC
TRBJ1-5,-,TRBV7-9,-,CASSSGGHRNQPQHF,TGTGCCAGCAGCTCCGGTGGGCATCGCAATCAGCCCCAGCATTTT
TRBJ2-7,-,TRBV29-1,few,CSVVWTALGEQYF,TGCAGCGTTGTATGGACGGCCCTCGGCGAGCAGTACTTC
TRBJ1-2,-,TRBV7-9,many,CASSLGGGGRGYTF,TGTGCCAGCAGCTTAGGGGGAGGAGGACGGGGCTACACCTTC
TRBJ2-5,TRBD1,TRBV7-9,-,CASSRTGQGASKTQYF,TGTGCCAGCAGCCGAACGGGACAGGGGGCTTCGAAGACCCAGTACTTC
TRBJ1-4,-,TRBV28,many,CASRSPRGTNEKLFF,TGTGCCAGCAGATCTCCGAGGGGGACTAATGAAAAACTGTTTTTT
TRBJ1-5,TRBD1,TRBV7-6,-,CASSARDSGNKPQHF,TGTGCCAGCAGCGCCCGGGACAGTGGCAATAAGCCCCAGCATTTT
TRBJ2-7,TRBD1,TRBV7-2,many,CASSLVGQGDFYEQYF,TGTGCCAGCAGCTTAGTAGGACAGGGGGATTTCTACGAGCAGTACTTC
TRBJ2-5,-,TRBV27,few,CASSLDFQAQETQYF,TGTGCCAGCAGTTTAGATTTCCAGGCACAAGAGACCCAGTACTTC
TRBJ2-1,TRBD1,TRBV7-9,-,CASSVAGQVLDEQFF,TGTGCCAGCAGCGTGGCGGGACAGGTCCTAGATGAGCAGTTCTTC
TRBJ2-3,-,TRBV29-1,-,CSDGQITSTDTQYF,TGCAGCGACGGACAGATTACTAGCACAGATACGCAGTATTTT
TRBJ2-5,-,TRBV27,-,CASISIRGPQETQYF,TGTGCCAGCATAAGTATCAGGGGCCCCCAAGAGACCCAGTACTTC
TRBJ2-3,TRBD1,TRBV6-5,few,CASRSDRALGTDTQYF,TGTGCCAGCAGATCCGACAGGGCGTTAGGCACAGATACGCAGTATTTT
TRBJ2-5,TRBD1,TRBV6-6,-,CASSYPGQGEETQYF,TGTGCCAGCAGTTACCCGGGACAGGGGGAAGAGACCCAGTACTTC
TRBJ2-2,-,TRBV7-9,few,CASSLFARDKPTGELFF,TGTGCCAGCAGCTTATTTGCCCGGGACAAACCCACCGGGGAGCTGTTTTTT
TRBJ2-1,-,TRBV6-2/TRBV6-3,-,CASSYGGGSRNEQFF,TGTGCCAGCAGTTACGGAGGGGGCTCGAGGAATGAGCAGTTCTTC
TRBJ2-1,TRBD1,TRBV7-6,many,CASSPPGQGYNEQFF,TGTGCCAGCAGCCCACCGGGACAGGGTTACAATGAGCAGTTCTTC
TRBJ2-7,TRBD1,TRBV7-8,many,CASSRDRGQYEQYF,TGTGCCAGCAGCCGGGACAGGGGGCAATACGAGCAGTACTTC
TRBJ2-2,TRBD1,TRBV11-3,-,CASSLGTGGWTGELFF,TGTGCCAGCAGCTTAGGGACAGGGGGCTGGACCGGGGAGCTGTTTTTT
TRBJ2-5,-,TRBV27,few,CASSLTGVQETQYF,TGTGCCAGCAGTCTTACAGGTGTCCAAGAGACCCAGTACTTC
TRBJ2-1,TRBD1,TRBV2,-,CASSEVRGHEQFF,TGTGCCAGCAGTGAGGTCAGGGGGCATGAGCAGTTCTTC
TRBJ1-1,-,TRBV14,-,CASSQDGVSLNTEAFF,TGTGCCAGCAGCCAAGATGGGGTCAGTTTGAACACTGAAGCTTTCTTT
TRBJ2-5,TRBD1,TRBV10-3,-,CAISGTGNQETQYF,TGTGCCATCAGTGGGACAGGGAACCAAGAGACCCAGTACTTC
TRBJ1-5,-,TRBV6-6,-,CANRDTFAEPQHF,TGTGCCAACAGGGATACGTTTGCCGAGCCCCAGCATTTT
TRBJ1-4,-,TRBV28,-,CASSLWGFSTNEKLFF,TGTGCCAGCAGTTTATGGGGTTTTTCGACTAATGAAAAACTGTTTTTT
TRBJ2-1,-,TRBV5-5,-,CASTLTQWGPYNEQFF,TGTGCCAGCACGTTGACACAGTGGGGGCCATACAATGAGCAGTTCTTC
TRBJ2-5,-,TRBV20-1,few,CSAPGPQETQYF,TGCAGTGCTCCGGGTCCACAAGAGACCCAGTACTTC
TRBJ1-2,-,TRBV29-1,few,CSVDSTVHYGYTF,TGCAGCGTTGACTCGACAGTTCACTATGGCTACACCTTC
TRBJ2-1,TRBD2,TRBV7-2,many,CASSLGSGTSYNEQFF,TGTGCCAGCAGCTTAGGAAGCGGGACCTCCTACAATGAGCAGTTCTTC
TRBJ2-5,TRBD1,TRBV5-5,-,CASSVTGTGKQETQYF,TGTGCCAGCAGCGTCACCGGGACAGGGAAACAAGAGACCCAGTACTTC
TRBJ1-6,-,TRBV6-1,few,CACEGPKYNSPLHF,TGTGCCTGTGAGGGCCCAAAGTATAATTCACCCCTCCACTTT
TRBJ1-2,-,TRBV7-9,many,CASSPKGTQGDGYTF,TGTGCCAGCAGCCCTAAGGGCACCCAAGGCGATGGCTACACCTTC
TRBJ2-4,-,TRBV6-5,-,CASSYSEKGQYNIQYF,TGTGCCAGCAGTTACTCGGAAAAAGGACAATATAACATTCAGTACTTC